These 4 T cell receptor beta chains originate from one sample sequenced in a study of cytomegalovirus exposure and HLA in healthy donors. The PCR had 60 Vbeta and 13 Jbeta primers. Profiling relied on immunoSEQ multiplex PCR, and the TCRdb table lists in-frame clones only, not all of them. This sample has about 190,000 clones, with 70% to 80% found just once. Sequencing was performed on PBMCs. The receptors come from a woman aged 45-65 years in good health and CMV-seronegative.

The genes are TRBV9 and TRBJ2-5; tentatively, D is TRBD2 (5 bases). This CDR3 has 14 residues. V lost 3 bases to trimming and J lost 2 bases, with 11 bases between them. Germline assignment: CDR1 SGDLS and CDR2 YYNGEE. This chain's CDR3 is CASSGSGGQETQYF. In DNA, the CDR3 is TGTGCCAGCAGCGGAAGTGGAGGTCAAGAGACCCAGTACTTC.

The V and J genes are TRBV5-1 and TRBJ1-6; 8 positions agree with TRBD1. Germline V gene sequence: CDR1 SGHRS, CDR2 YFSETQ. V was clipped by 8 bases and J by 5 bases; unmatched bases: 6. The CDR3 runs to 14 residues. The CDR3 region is CASGQGRNNSPLHF. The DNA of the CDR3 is TGCGCCAGTGGACAGGGTCGGAATAATTCACCCCTCCACTTT.

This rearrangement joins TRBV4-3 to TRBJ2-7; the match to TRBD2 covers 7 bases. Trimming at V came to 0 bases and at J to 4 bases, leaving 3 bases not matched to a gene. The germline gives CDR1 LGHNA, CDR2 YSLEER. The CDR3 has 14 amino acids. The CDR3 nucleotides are TGCGCCAGCAGCCAAGAGCCCGGGGGGTACGAGCAGTACTTC. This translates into CASSQEPGGYEQYF.

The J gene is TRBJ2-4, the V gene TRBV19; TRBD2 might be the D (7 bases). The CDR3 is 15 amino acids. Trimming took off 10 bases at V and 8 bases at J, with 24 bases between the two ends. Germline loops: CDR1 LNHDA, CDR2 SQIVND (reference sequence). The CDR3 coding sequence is TGTGCCATACTTCCGGGGGGCGCACGTTTGTACATTCAGTACTTC. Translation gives CAILPGGARLYIQYF.